The clone carrying this TCR beta chain occurred many times. The antigen remains unidentified. TCR beta CDR3 regions were amplified from RNA transcripts. The HTBI primer set served for first-round RT-PCR of the TCR CDR3. TCRdb itself ran the multiplex PCR reads through MiXCR, one entry per CDR3 protein. The sample includes roughly 300,000 distinct CDR3 sequences, roughly 18% of them seen just once. These data are taken from a study of T cells in Graves' hyperthyroidism and ophthalmopathy. General study findings and limits: Onset of ophthalmopathy came a median roughly 6.9 months after the model predicted it.

The authors took PBMCs from 7.5 to 10 ml fresh peripheral blood. The sequence came from a woman aged 45 to 65 with Graves' hyperthyroidism. The sequencing input was blood.

The CDR3 reads CASSGGLAGVNEQFF. CDR3 DNA: TGTGCCAGCAGCGGGGGACTAGCGGGAGTAAATGAGCAGTTCTTC. The chain uses TRBV13 and TRBJ2-1, with 14 bases aligning to TRBD2. The germline V gene encodes CDR1 PRHDT and CDR2 FYEKMQ (reference sequence). The CDR3 totals 15 residues. V trimming: 5 bases; J trimming: 7 bases; junction bases outside the gene matches: 4.